This entry features one TCR beta chain sequence. The method was immunoSEQ multiplex PCR; TCRdb's version includes in-frame clones alone and lacks a portion of them. The sample consists of some 12,000 clones, around four fifths of them appearing once. These data come from a study of graft-versus-host responses after intestinal transplantation. Study-wide background: Recipients were given multivisceral, liver-intestinal, or isolated intestinal transplants. Recipients were all induced with anti-thymocyte globulin, then given tacrolimus and steroids for around 3 years.

The sample here was PBMCs, taken about 130 days after transplant. The sequence derives from a human patient who received an intestinal transplant, so some T cells may come from the graft donor.

Here the CDR3 reads CAISLTGAMNTEAFF. CDR3 nucleotide sequence: TGTGCCATCAGCTTGACAGGGGCTATGAACACTGAAGCTTTCTTT. The chain has TRBV10-3 and TRBJ1-1; 8 bases map to TRBD1. The CDR3 extends over 15 amino acids. Germline CDR1 and CDR2: ENHRY and SYGVKD. V lost 6 bases to trimming and J lost 0 bases; unmatched junction nucleotides: 6.